The rows below give T cell receptor beta chains drawn from one sample of a study of T cell responses to AZD1222 COVID-19 vaccine. Assay used: immunoSEQ multiplex PCR; TCRdb lists only in-frame clones, some missing. This sample has about 81,000 clones, with 85% to 95% found just once. The specimen comprised peripheral blood, sampled 28 days after the second AZD1222 dose. These receptors all stem from an adult who received the AZD1222 COVID-19 vaccine. The CDR3 runs from the conserved cysteine through the conserved F or W. Not every row has a clone size; where given, it reads once, few, many or a size class.

j_call | v_call | clone_size | cdr3_aa
TRBJ1-1 | TRBV5-1 | NA | CASSSTGGLGTEAFF
TRBJ2-1 | TRBV14 | NA | CASSQDLVGGYNEQFF
TRBJ2-7 | TRBV7-3 | NA | CASSPQNSYEQYF
TRBJ1-2 | TRBV29-1 | NA | CSVVEGAEGYTF
TRBJ1-6 | TRBV7-8 | NA | CASSPFGETDNSPLHF
TRBJ1-2 | TRBV28 | NA | CASSLFNRNYGYTF
TRBJ2-7 | TRBV7-2 | NA | CASSLDWNSYEQYF
TRBJ2-2 | TRBV7-3 | NA | CASSLDRGELFF
TRBJ2-1 | TRBV15 | NA | CATSARLAGGPSIANNEQFF
TRBJ2-2 | TRBV29-1 | NA | CSVRKGTGGASGELFF
TRBJ1-1 | TRBV7-9 | NA | CASSLEVDTEAFF
TRBJ2-1 | TRBV2 | NA | CASSERWSSDDEQFF
TRBJ2-6 | TRBV5-8 | NA | CASSSTGSGANVLTF
TRBJ2-1 | TRBV7-6 | NA | CASSLFSGNEQFF
TRBJ2-2 | TRBV5-1 | NA | CASSLVPNGAGELFF
TRBJ2-3 | TRBV29-1 | NA | CSVEKRTDTQYF
TRBJ1-3 | TRBV7-2 | NA | CASSQDRAHTIYF
TRBJ1-2 | TRBV28 | NA | CASSFSLGKEGYGYTF
TRBJ2-1 | TRBV28 | NA | CASSFSRVGTSGNNEQFF
TRBJ1-2 | TRBV27 | once | CASSPEGGVRRGTNYGYTF
TRBJ2-7 | TRBV4-1 | NA | CASSPWGTSSGDSYEQYF
TRBJ2-7 | TRBV28 | NA | CASSLWGRGTGAYEQYF
TRBJ2-1 | TRBV28 | NA | CASSLTKTYNEQFF
TRBJ2-2 | TRBV24-1 | NA | CAGEGNTGELFF
TRBJ2-7 | TRBV29-1 | NA | CSVAKDREFEQYF
TRBJ2-5 | TRBV27 | once | CASRAPGLASETQYF
TRBJ1-2 | TRBV29-1 | few | CSVEASNYGYTF
TRBJ2-2 | TRBV20-1 | few | CSASRPPGELFF
TRBJ1-5 | TRBV2 | NA | CASRRGQTNQPQHF
TRBJ2-6 | TRBV7-2 | NA | CASSWAAGANVLTF
TRBJ2-5 | TRBV9 | NA | CASSTRGGQETQYF
TRBJ2-1 | TRBV9 | few | CASSVGMTRLGNEQFF
TRBJ1-6 | TRBV7-3 | NA | CASSEGQESSPLHF
TRBJ2-3 | TRBV27 | NA | CASSFEGGGRRSYTDTQYF
TRBJ2-1 | TRBV5-4 | NA | CASTYWTSGRADEQFF
TRBJ1-5 | TRBV19 | NA | CASSSDSSQPQHF
TRBJ1-2 | TRBV27 | NA | CASLSPPGHENYGYTF
TRBJ1-1 | TRBV7-9 | NA | CASSLVQSDTEAFF
TRBJ2-5 | TRBV9 | NA | CASSVASQQETQYF
TRBJ2-7 | TRBV28 | NA | CASSFITPDRAEQYF
TRBJ1-2 | TRBV7-9 | NA | CASSLSGQIPSNYGYTF
TRBJ1-1 | TRBV10-3 | NA | CAISGTNTEAFF
TRBJ2-1 | TRBV28 | NA | CASSLDPSSYNEQFF
TRBJ2-1 | TRBV9 | NA | CASSAQGLAGVSEQFF
TRBJ2-2 | TRBV7-3 | NA | CASSSLAGGELFF
TRBJ2-3 | TRBV18 | NA | CASSVGGTDTQYF
TRBJ2-5 | TRBV2 | NA | CAGTGTEQETQYF
TRBJ2-1 | TRBV25-1 | NA | CASSEFGAGGPYNEQFF
TRBJ2-3 | TRBV5-4 | NA | CASSQASRTGADTQYF
TRBJ2-5 | TRBV11-1 | NA | CASSLDKKTVETQYF
TRBJ2-1 | TRBV10-2 | NA | CASSESGRGNEQFF
TRBJ1-1 | TRBV7-9 | NA | CASSLGQNTEAFF
TRBJ1-4 | TRBV7-3 | NA | CASSFGFDEKLFF